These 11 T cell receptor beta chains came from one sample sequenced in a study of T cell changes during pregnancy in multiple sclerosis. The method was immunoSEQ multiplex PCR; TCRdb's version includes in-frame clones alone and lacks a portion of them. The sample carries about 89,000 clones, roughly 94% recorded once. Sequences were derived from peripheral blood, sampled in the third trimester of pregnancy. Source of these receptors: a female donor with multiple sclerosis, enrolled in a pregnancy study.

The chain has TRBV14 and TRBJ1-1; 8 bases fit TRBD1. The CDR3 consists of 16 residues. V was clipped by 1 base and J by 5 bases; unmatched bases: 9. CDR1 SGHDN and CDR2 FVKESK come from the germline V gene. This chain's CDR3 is CASSQATPTGATEAFF. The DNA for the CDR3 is TGTGCCAGCAGCCAAGCCACCCCGACAGGGGCAACTGAAGCTTTCTTT.

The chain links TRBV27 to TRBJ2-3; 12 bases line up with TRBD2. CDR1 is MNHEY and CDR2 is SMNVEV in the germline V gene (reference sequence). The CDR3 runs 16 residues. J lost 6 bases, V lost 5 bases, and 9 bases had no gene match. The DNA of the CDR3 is TGTGCCAGCAGTCAAAGACTAGCGGGAGCGCTTGATACGCAGTATTTT. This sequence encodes CASSQRLAGALDTQYF.

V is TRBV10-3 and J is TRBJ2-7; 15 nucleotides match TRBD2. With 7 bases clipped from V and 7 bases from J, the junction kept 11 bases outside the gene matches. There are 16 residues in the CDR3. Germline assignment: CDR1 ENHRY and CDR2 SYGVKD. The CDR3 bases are TGTGCCATCAATGACCCGGGACTAGCGGGAGGTTTTGAGCAGTACTTC. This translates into CAINDPGLAGGFEQYF.

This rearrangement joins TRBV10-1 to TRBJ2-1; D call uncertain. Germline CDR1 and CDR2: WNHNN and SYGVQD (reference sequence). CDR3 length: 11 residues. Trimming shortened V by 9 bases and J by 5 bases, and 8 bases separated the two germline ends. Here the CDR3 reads CASGPDNEQFF. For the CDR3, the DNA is TGCGCCAGTGGGCCTGACAATGAGCAGTTCTTC.

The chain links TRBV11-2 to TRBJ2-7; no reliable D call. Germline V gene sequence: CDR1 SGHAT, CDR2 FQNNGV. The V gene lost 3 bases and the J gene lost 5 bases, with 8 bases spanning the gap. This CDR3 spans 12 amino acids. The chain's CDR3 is CASSLVGDEQYF. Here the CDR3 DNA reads TGTGCCAGCAGCTTGGTCGGTGACGAGCAGTACTTC.

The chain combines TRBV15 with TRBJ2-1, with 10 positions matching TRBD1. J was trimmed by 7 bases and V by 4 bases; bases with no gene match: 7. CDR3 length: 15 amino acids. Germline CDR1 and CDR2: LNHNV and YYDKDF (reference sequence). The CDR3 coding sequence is TGTGCCACCAGCAAAGGACAGGGGGGGATAAATGAGCAGTTCTTC. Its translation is CATSKGQGGINEQFF.

The DNA of the CDR3 is TGTGCCATCAGTGAGTTTAGTTTAACTAGCACAGATACGCAGTATTTT. This gives the protein CAISEFSLTSTDTQYF. The chain joins TRBV10-3 to TRBJ2-3; D not resolved. Trimming pared 1 base from V and 0 bases from J, leaving 11 bases between. The CDR3 covers 16 residues. Per germline, CDR1 ENHRY and CDR2 SYGVKD.

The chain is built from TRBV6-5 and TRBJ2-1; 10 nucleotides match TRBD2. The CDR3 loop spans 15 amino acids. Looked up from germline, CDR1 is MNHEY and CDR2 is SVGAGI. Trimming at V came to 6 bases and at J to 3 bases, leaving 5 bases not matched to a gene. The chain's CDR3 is CASSHTSGVYNEQFF. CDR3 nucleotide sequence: TGTGCCAGCAGCCACACTAGCGGGGTCTACAATGAGCAGTTCTTC.

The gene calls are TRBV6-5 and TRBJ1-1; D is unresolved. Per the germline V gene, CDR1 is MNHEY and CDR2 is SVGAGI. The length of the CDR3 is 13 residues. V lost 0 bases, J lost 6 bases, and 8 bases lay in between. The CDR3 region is CASSYSRVSEAFF. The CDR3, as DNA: TGTGCCAGCAGTTACTCGCGAGTATCTGAAGCTTTCTTT.

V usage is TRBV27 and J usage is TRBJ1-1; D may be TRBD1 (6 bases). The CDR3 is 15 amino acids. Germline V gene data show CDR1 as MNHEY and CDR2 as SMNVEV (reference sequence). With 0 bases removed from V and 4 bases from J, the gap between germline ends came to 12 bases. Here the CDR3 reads CASSLSPGGLTEAFF. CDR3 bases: TGTGCCAGCAGTTTATCCCCCGGGGGGCTCACTGAAGCTTTCTTT.

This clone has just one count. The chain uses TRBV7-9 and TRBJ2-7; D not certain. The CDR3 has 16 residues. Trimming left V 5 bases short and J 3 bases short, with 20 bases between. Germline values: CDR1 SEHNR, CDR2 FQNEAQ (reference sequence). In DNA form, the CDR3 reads TGTGCCAGCAGCCAGGATGTGGCAGGCCGGTACTACGAGCAGTACTTC. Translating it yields CASSQDVAGRYYEQYF.